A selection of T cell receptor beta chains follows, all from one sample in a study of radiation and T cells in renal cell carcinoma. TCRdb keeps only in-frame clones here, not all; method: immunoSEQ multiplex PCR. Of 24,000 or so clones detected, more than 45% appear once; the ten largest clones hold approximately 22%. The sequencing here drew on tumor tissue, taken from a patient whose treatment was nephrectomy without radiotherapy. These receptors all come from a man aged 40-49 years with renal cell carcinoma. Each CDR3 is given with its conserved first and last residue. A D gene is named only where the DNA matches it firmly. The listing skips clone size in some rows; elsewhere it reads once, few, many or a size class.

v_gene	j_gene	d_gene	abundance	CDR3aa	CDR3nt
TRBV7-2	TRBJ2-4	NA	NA	CASSIANGNIQYF	TGTGCCAGCAGCATCGCCAACGGAAACATTCAGTACTTC
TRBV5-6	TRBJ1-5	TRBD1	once	CASSVTKGQGRRSNQPQHF	TGTGCCAGCAGCGTAACCAAAGGACAGGGAAGAAGAAGCAATCAGCCCCAGCATTTT
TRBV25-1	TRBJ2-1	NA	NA	CASSEYEQFF	TGTGCCAGCAGTGAATATGAGCAGTTCTTC
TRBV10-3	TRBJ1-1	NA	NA	CAVSEGIMNTEAFF	TGTGCCGTTTCAGAAGGGATCATGAACACTGAAGCTTTCTTT
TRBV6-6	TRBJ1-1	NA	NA	CASSYVGTGATEAFF	TGTGCCAGCAGTTACGTGGGTACTGGGGCCACTGAAGCTTTCTTT
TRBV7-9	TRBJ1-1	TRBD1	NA	CASSGQGVTEAFF	TGTGCCAGCAGCGGACAGGGAGTAACTGAAGCTTTCTTT
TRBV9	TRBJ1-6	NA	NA	CASSVARGWGSPLHF	TGTGCCAGCAGCGTAGCGAGGGGCTGGGGTTCACCCCTCCACTTT
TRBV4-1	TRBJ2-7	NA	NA	CASSQVPDYEQYF	TGCGCCAGCAGCCAAGTGCCAGACTACGAGCAGTACTTC
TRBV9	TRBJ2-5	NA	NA	CASSPTTTTFQETQYF	TGTGCCAGCAGCCCGACAACCACAACCTTCCAAGAGACCCAGTACTTC
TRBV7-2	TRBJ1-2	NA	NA	CASSLGGGGRNYGYTF	TGTGCCAGCAGCTTAGGGGGCGGGGGAAGGAACTATGGCTACACCTTC
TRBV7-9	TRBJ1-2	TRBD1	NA	CASSGQPGTADYGYTF	TGTGCCAGCAGCGGACAACCGGGGACAGCCGACTATGGCTACACCTTC
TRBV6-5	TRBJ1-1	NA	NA	CASSYAGTSTEAFF	TGTGCCAGCAGTTACGCCGGGACTTCGACTGAAGCTTTCTTT
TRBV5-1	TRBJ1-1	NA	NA	CASSLQENTEAFF	TGCGCCAGCAGCTTGCAGGAGAACACTGAAGCTTTCTTT